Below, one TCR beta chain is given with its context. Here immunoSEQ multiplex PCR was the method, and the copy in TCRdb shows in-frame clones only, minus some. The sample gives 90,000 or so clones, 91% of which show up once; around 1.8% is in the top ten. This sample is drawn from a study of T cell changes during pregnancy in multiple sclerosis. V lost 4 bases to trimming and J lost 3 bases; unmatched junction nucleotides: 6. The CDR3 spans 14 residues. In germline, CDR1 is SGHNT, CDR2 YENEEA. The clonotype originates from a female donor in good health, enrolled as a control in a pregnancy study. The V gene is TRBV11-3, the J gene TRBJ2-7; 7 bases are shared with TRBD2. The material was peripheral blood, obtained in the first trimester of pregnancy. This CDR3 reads CASSWGGEGYEQYF. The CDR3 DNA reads TGTGCCAGCAGCTGGGGGGGAGAGGGCTACGAGCAGTACTTC. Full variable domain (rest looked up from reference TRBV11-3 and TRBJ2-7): EAGVVQSPRYKIIEKKQPVAFWCNPISGHNTLYWYLQNLGQGPELLIRYENEEAVDDSQLPKDRFSAERLKGVDSTLKIQPAELGDSAVYLCASSWGGEGYEQYFGPGTRLTVT.